The T cell receptor beta chain under discussion was sequenced for a study of CD8 T cells in ankylosing spondylitis. Study observations and caveats: Several highly homologous variants made up a TCR beta motif that seemed to typify ankylosing spondylitis blood. Disease-linked clones were reportedly significantly enriched in matched ankylosing spondylitis synovial fluid.

Quantitative 5'-RACE with molecular barcodes generated TCR beta libraries. TCRdb itself ran the 5' RACE reads through MiXCR, one entry per CDR3 protein. The sample has some 200,000 distinct CDR3 sequences, around 6.6% seen once. There are many counts of this clonotype. What it binds is not known. Trimming took 0 bases from V and 5 from J, leaving 8 bases between them. The length of the CDR3 is 15 residues. CDR1 is SGHVS and CDR2 is FNYEAQ in the germline V gene. The J gene is TRBJ1-6, the V gene TRBV7-6; tentative D call: TRBD1 (5 bases). Material: blood, either unsorted or a sorted T cell fraction (not recorded which). This clonotype was obtained from a male donor with ankylosing spondylitis. CDR3: CASSLAHRNNSPLHF. CDR3 nucleotide sequence: TGTGCCAGCAGCTTAGCGCACAGGAATAATTCACCCCTCCACTTT. The whole variable domain, remainder taken from reference TRBV7-6 and TRBJ1-6, is GAGVSQSPRYKVTKRGQDVALRCDPISGHVSLYWYRQALGQGPEFLTYFNYEAQQDKSGLPNDRFSAERPEGSISTLTIQRTEQRDSAMYRCASSLAHRNNSPLHFGNGTRLTVT.